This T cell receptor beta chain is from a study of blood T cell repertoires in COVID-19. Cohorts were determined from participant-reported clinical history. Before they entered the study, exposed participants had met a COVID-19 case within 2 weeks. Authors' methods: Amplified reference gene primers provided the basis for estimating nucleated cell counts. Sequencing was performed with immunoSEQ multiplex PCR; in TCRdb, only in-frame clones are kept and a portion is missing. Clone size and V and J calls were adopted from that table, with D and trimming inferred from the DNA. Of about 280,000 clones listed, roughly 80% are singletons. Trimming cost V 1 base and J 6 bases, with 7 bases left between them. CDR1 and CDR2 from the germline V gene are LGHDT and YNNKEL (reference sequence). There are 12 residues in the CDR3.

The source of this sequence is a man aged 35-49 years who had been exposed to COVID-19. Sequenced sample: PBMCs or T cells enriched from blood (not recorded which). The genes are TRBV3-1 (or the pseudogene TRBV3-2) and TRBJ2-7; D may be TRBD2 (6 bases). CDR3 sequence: CASSQAEGEQYF. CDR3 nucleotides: TGTGCCAGCAGCCAAGCGGAGGGCGAGCAGTACTTC.